This paragraph covers one T cell receptor (beta chain) sequence. No antigen is known for it. Per-base quality was not reported, and no clone a single base away is much larger than it. CD8 naive samples were CD45RO-negative cells positively selected for CCR7, giving a CD45RA+CCR7+ population that excluded TemRA cells. Healthy HIV-negative adults with no recently reported acute infections or vaccinations were included as donors. All donors were Caucasian adults living in Nashville, Tennessee, USA. After blood collection by leukapheresis, PBMCs were isolated using Ficoll-Histopaque density gradient centrifugation and then cryopreserved in the vapor phase of liquid nitrogen. Analytical flow cytometry was used to check the purity and quantity of every magnetically sorted T cell population. Genomic DNA was isolated from each sorted fraction and quantified by UV absorbance on a Nanodrop 2000c. This specimen belongs to a study of shared clonotypes between healthy human individuals (dated by TCRdb to about 2020). Looking at the study overall: Three men and two women, aged 18 to 49 years, made up the cohort. For each donor, three plates each were used for CD4 naive and CD4 memory, two plates were used for CD8 naive, and one plate was used for CD8 memory. To increase sequencing depth and limit assay-specific biases, different laboratories used diverse techniques to prepare libraries and sequence TCR repertoires. Between about 0.8 and 9 billion PBMCs per donor were obtained by leukapheresis. Blood TCR repertoires of five healthy adults were deeply sequenced to estimate repertoire size and the extent of clonotype sharing between individuals.

Using the deep immunoSEQ assay, multiplex PCR amplified TCR CDR3 regions from genomic DNA. Extracted genomic DNA from each cell subset was spread evenly across all wells of several immunoSEQ 96-well plates, with each plate serving as a replicate. Each replicate PCR for sorted subsets received roughly 0.2 ug genomic DNA, equal to around 32,000 T cell genomes. Purified libraries were measured with a Qubit 3.0 fluorometer, size-checked on a Bioanalyzer 2100, and measured again with the KAPA Library Quantification kit. Every immunoSEQ 96-well plate was sequenced on a dedicated single-read 150-cycle Illumina NextSeq 550 flow cell. On the authors' methods: Because the immunoSEQ output held only junctional sequences and lacked quality scores, the filtering could not match the filtering applied to full-length reads. To assign V/J genes and CDR3, sequences were annotated using PyIR, a Python wrapper for IgBLAST v1.9, with IMGT germline references. Reads were filtered out if the reads had weak V/J assignments (E-value above 1e-6), no CDR3, stop codons, out-of-frame junctions, or ambiguous translated residues. V3J clonotypes were defined by identical inferred V gene, J gene, and CDR3 amino acid sequence. Percentage overlap between repertoires was computed as shared unique clonotypes divided by the size of the smaller repertoire. Three approaches were used to assess repertoire richness: RTK rarefaction, the Chao1 estimator, and Recon v2.1 estimates of unobserved clonotypes. For all TCRbeta clonotypes obtained by the gDNA method from four donors, generation probabilities were computed with OLGA. TCRdb holds this immuneACCESS table with in-frame rearrangements only. Some clones are missing; in checked studies, unresolved V genes explain under half, and the rest has no known cause. V and J calls plus clone size are reproduced from that table; the DNA served to infer D and trimming. In all, the sample holds about 2,100,000 clones, and approximately 94% of those were seen once. Clones ranked in the top ten supply over 1.5% of the sample.

The research as a whole found: Because the study included a small number of donors, the genetic and exposure-history diversity represented was limited. About 5% of naive CD4, 3.5% of naive CD8, roughly 2.4% of memory CD4, and less than 0.45% of memory CD8 clonotypes were shared across several donors. Pairwise subsampling indicated that sequencing depth was expected to affect the degree of clonotype sharing among donors. Incomplete sequencing was indicated by rarefaction of sorted-subset datasets, despite the large sequencing depth. Sampling was restricted to blood, and TCR repertoires in tissue are likely to differ from TCR repertoires in blood. Larger estimated clonotype richness was generally found for naive subsets than for memory subsets. Compared with non-shared clonotypes, clonotypes shared by all four sorted-subset donors had higher generation probabilities.

The junction carries 9 bases between V and J, which are trimmed by 0 bases and 3 bases respectively. The CDR3 numbers 15 residues from cysteine through phenylalanine. The only DNA kept is the CDR3, 45 bases in frame from the first base. CDR1 and CDR2 are drawn from the germline V gene: LGHNA, YSLEER. The source is a man in his late teens or twenties in good health. Some clones in this sample may be carry-over from other donors' samples. Sequencing was performed on naive CD8+ T cells from PBMCs. Taken with the paper, the label for cell subset or site translates to: CD45RA+CCR7+. This chain joins TRBV4-3 to TRBJ1-5, with an unclear D gene assignment. The CDR3 protein is CASSQDVQVNQPQHF. The nucleotide sequence is TGCGCCAGCAGCCAAGATGTCCAGGTCAATCAGCCCCAGCATTTT.